The rows below give T cell receptor beta chains drawn from one sample of a study of human T cells and chemical hapten exposure. MiXCR was run by TCRdb on the RACE reads, yielding one entry per CDR3 protein. The table shows under 200,000 distinct CDR3 sequences, with 28% occurring only once. The source was whole blood, collected in connection with sensitization to the hapten diphenylcyclopropenone (DPC). The receptors were gathered from a woman under 30 with alopecia areata. Some clones in this sample may be carry-over from other donors' samples. Both conserved end residues are part of each CDR3. The D gene is left open where the match is weak. Part of the rows lack a size; the others show once, few, many or a class for expanded clones.

CDR3nt,CDR3aa,abundance,d_gene,j_gene,v_gene
TGCGCCAGCAGCCCCTGGGCGGGGGCAGACACTGAAGCTTTCTTT,CASSPWAGADTEAFF,NA,NA,TRBJ1-1,TRBV5-1
TGCGCCAGCAGCCAAGAGACTCGGACAGGAGGTTTGAATGGCTACACCTTC,CASSQETRTGGLNGYTF,NA,TRBD1,TRBJ1-2,TRBV4-1
TGTGCCAGCAGCGTAGGCGTATGGGAGACCCAGTACTTC,CASSVGVWETQYF,NA,NA,TRBJ2-5,TRBV9
TGCGCCAGCAGCCAAGAACAGGCGGTCACCAGCTCCTACGAGCAGTACTTC,CASSQEQAVTSSYEQYF,NA,NA,TRBJ2-7,TRBV4-1
TGTGCCAGCAGCCAAGGCGGGAGTCTGGTCGAGCAGTACTTC,CASSQGGSLVEQYF,few,TRBD2,TRBJ2-7,TRBV4-2
TGTGCCAGCAGTGACTTGGACAGCACAGATACGCAGTATTTT,CASSDLDSTDTQYF,NA,NA,TRBJ2-3,TRBV6-2/TRBV6-3
TGTGCCAGCAGACTAGCGGGGGCGAACACCGGGGAGCTGTTTTTT,CASRLAGANTGELFF,NA,TRBD2,TRBJ2-2,TRBV11-1
TGTGCCAGCAGTTTATCGCAGGGCCAGGTATACAATGAGCAGTTCTTC,CASSLSQGQVYNEQFF,NA,NA,TRBJ2-1,TRBV12-3/TRBV12-4
TGTGCCAGCAGCCAAGATCTTGGATGGTTCTCTGGAAACACCATATATTTT,CASSQDLGWFSGNTIYF,many,NA,TRBJ1-3,TRBV4-2
TGCGCCAGCAGCCAAGAACGCGGCGGGGCCTACGAGCAGTACTTC,CASSQERGGAYEQYF,NA,NA,TRBJ2-7,TRBV4-3
TGCGCCAGCAGCTTGGAGGGCTTAGAGACCATTCAGTACTTC,CASSLEGLETIQYF,few,NA,TRBJ2-4,TRBV5-1
TGTGCCAGCAGCTCCTTAGCGGCGGTAACGGAGCAGTACTTC,CASSSLAAVTEQYF,NA,NA,TRBJ2-7,TRBV7-2
TGTGCCAGCTCCCGGGACAGGGATGAGCAGTTCTTC,CASSRDRDEQFF,few,TRBD1,TRBJ2-1,TRBV18
TGCGCCAGCAGCTCCTCCGGGACAGGGATAGCCAAAAACATTCAGTACTTC,CASSSSGTGIAKNIQYF,once,TRBD1,TRBJ2-4,TRBV5-1
TGCAGTGCTAGCCTGACGGGAGGGGTAGATACGCAGTATTTT,CSASLTGGVDTQYF,NA,TRBD2,TRBJ2-3,TRBV20-1
TGTGCCAGCAGCGTAGGGCCCCGCTCCTACAATGAGCAGTTCTTC,CASSVGPRSYNEQFF,NA,NA,TRBJ2-1,TRBV9
TGTGCCAGCAGTTTATTGGCAGGGGCAAATCAGCCCCAGCATTTT,CASSLLAGANQPQHF,NA,NA,TRBJ1-5,TRBV27
TGTGCCAGCAGCTCCAGACCGAACACTGAAGCTTTCTTT,CASSSRPNTEAFF,NA,NA,TRBJ1-1,TRBV11-2
TGCGCCAGCAGCTTGGACTATAGCGGGGTACTCTACGAGCAGTACTTC,CASSLDYSGVLYEQYF,NA,TRBD2,TRBJ2-7,TRBV5-1
TGTGCCACCGGTTTTGAGGGGAGCGGGGCCAACGTCCTGACTTTC,CATGFEGSGANVLTF,few,NA,TRBJ2-6,TRBV15
TGTGCCAGCTCACCCCGGGGAGCGGGTAGCAATCAGCCCCAGCATTTT,CASSPRGAGSNQPQHF,NA,NA,TRBJ1-5,TRBV18
TGCAGTGCTAGAGACGCCCTAGCGGGAATTTATGAGCAGTTCTTC,CSARDALAGIYEQFF,many,TRBD2,TRBJ2-1,TRBV20-1
TGTGCCAGCAGCCAAGAATTTATTGGGCCGAGGACGAGAGGAAACACCATATATTTT,CASSQEFIGPRTRGNTIYF,few,NA,TRBJ1-3,TRBV3-1
TGCGCCAGCAGTCGGACAGGGGGCACTGAAGCTTTCTTT,CASSRTGGTEAFF,few,TRBD1,TRBJ1-1,TRBV10-2
TGTGCTAGTGGTTTGGGAATTCTAGCGGGGGGCCAAGATACGCAGTATTTT,CASGLGILAGGQDTQYF,NA,TRBD2,TRBJ2-3,TRBV12-5
TGTGCCAGCAGTTTAGGGCCGAGCGGGAGTCAAGATACGCAGTATTTT,CASSLGPSGSQDTQYF,many,TRBD2,TRBJ2-3,TRBV12-3/TRBV12-4
TGTGCCAGCAGTCACCCCCGGGCCCAAGGAGGCTACACCTTC,CASSHPRAQGGYTF,NA,NA,TRBJ1-2,TRBV6-1
TGTGCCAGCAGTAACTCTGGGGCCAACGTCCTGACTTTC,CASSNSGANVLTF,NA,NA,TRBJ2-6,TRBV6-2/TRBV6-3
TGTGCCAGCAGCTTTCAGGGGGGGAATTCACCCCTCCACTTT,CASSFQGGNSPLHF,few,TRBD1,TRBJ1-6,TRBV7-3
TGCAGTGCTAGAAAGGGTTTTAATTCACCCCTCCACTTT,CSARKGFNSPLHF,NA,NA,TRBJ1-6,TRBV20-1
TGTGCCAGCGGAAATAGCGTTTCCTACAATGAGCAGTTCTTC,CASGNSVSYNEQFF,few,NA,TRBJ2-1,TRBV12-3/TRBV12-4
TGCGCCAGCAGCTTGGACATGGTTAGCACAGATACGCAGTATTTT,CASSLDMVSTDTQYF,few,NA,TRBJ2-3,TRBV5-1
TGCGCCAGCAGCCAAGATCTGGCGGGGGCCACAGATACGCAGTATTTT,CASSQDLAGATDTQYF,NA,NA,TRBJ2-3,TRBV4-3
TGTGCCAGCAGTGCCGGGACTAGGGATCGGGAGCAGTTCTTC,CASSAGTRDREQFF,few,TRBD2,TRBJ2-1,TRBV11-2
TGTGCCAGCAGTCCACCCGGGCTATTTCTTTACTACACCTTC,CASSPPGLFLYYTF,few,NA,TRBJ1-2,TRBV12-3/TRBV12-4
TGTGCCAGCAGCCCCCAGTCCAGGACTAACTATGGCTACACCTTC,CASSPQSRTNYGYTF,NA,NA,TRBJ1-2,TRBV9
TGCAGCGTTTCCCCGGGACGTGGGGGCTACGAGCAGTACTTC,CSVSPGRGGYEQYF,NA,NA,TRBJ2-7,TRBV29-1
TGTGCCAGCAGGTACAGACAGTTTCCGAGGGCTGAGAGCAATCAGCCCCAGCATTTT,CASRYRQFPRAESNQPQHF,NA,NA,TRBJ1-5,TRBV6-1
TGCAGTGCTGACAGCGAGACCCAAGAGACCCAGTACTTC,CSADSETQETQYF,NA,NA,TRBJ2-5,TRBV20-1
TGTGCCAGCAGCTTAAAACAGGGGGCTGAAAAACTGTTTTTT,CASSLKQGAEKLFF,few,TRBD1,TRBJ1-4,TRBV7-9
TGTGCCAGCGTAAACTCTGGGCTGGCGGGACAGGGTACCTACAATGAGCAGTTCTTC,CASVNSGLAGQGTYNEQFF,few,TRBD1,TRBJ2-1,TRBV6-2/TRBV6-3
TGTGCCAGCAGCCGGGACGGTAACTATGGCTACACCTTC,CASSRDGNYGYTF,few,NA,TRBJ1-2,TRBV9
TGTGCCAGCAGCCTAACTGAGGGGGCCAAAAACATTCAGTACTTC,CASSLTEGAKNIQYF,few,NA,TRBJ2-4,TRBV25-1
TGCGCCAGCAGCCTTTTCCGGGACACTGAAGCTTTCTTT,CASSLFRDTEAFF,NA,NA,TRBJ1-1,TRBV4-3